This TCR beta chain is from a study of OX40 agonist ivuxolimab in advanced cancers. Study-wide context: Patient treatment consisted of intravenous ivuxolimab administration every 2 weeks at 0.01 to 10 mg/kg. There were three patients with partial responses, one having hepatocellular carcinoma and two cutaneous melanoma.

TCRdb's table, derived via immunoSEQ multiplex PCR, lists solely in-frame clones and lacks some. Among about 64,000 clones listed, approximately 90% were seen once. Blood draws occurred at baseline, cycle 4 day 1, and cycle 7 day 1. Study-level findings and limits: Partial responders receiving 0.1-3.0 mg/kg showed among the lowest clonal expansion.

About this clone: Its antigen remains unidentified.

The CDR3 is 13 amino acids. The V end lost 2 bases, the J end lost 8 bases, and 9 bases lay between the germline ends. The germline CDR1 and CDR2 sequences are MGHRA and YSYEKL. The receptor was isolated from an adult with an advanced solid tumor such as melanoma, head and neck, liver or kidney cancer. V is TRBV4-1 and J is TRBJ1-4; D remains ambiguous. The sequences come from CD4+ or CD8+ T cells sorted from blood, collected in a trial of the OX40 agonist ivuxolimab. The CDR3 coding sequence is TGCGCCAGCAGCCAAAGACAAGAAGAAAAACTGTTTTTT. It specifies CASSQRQEEKLFF.